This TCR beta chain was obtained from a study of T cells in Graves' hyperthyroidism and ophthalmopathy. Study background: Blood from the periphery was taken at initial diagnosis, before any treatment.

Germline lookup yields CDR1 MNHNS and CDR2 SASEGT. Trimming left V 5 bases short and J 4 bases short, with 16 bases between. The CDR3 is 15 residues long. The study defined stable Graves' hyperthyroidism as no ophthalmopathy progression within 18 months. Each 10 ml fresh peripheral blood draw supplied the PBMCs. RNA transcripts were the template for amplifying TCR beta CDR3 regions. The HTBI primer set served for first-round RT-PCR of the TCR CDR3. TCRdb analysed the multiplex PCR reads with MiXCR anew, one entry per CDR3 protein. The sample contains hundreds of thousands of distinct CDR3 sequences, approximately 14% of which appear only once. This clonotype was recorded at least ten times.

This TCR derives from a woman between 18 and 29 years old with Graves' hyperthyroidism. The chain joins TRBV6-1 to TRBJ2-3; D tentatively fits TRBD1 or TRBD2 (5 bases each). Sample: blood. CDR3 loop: CASSFTGTAADTQYF. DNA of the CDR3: TGTGCCAGCAGTTTCACCGGGACGGCGGCAGATACGCAGTATTTT.